The present entry profiles one T cell receptor beta chain with its context. The target antigen is unknown. The data stem from a study of cytomegalovirus exposure and HLA in healthy donors. Whole-study findings and limits: Excluded were some V segments that proved indistinguishable, including TRBV6-2 and TRBV6-3.

V shed 5 bases, J shed 3 bases, and the junction held 6 bases outside the gene matches. From germline, CDR1 is SGHTA and CDR2 FQGNSA. This CDR3 spans 16 amino acids. This PCR relied on a set of 60 Vbeta primers and 13 Jbeta primers. The assay was immunoSEQ multiplex PCR, and TCRdb's table has in-frame clones only and misses some. Among 81,000 or so clones listed, around two thirds were seen once. The chain links TRBV7-2 to TRBJ1-6, with 8 bases identical to TRBD1. The sample comprised PBMCs. The TCR originated in a woman between 25 and 40 years old in good health and CMV-seropositive. As DNA, the CDR3 is TGTGCCAGCAGCCTCGGCGGACAGGGCTATAATTCACCCCTCCACTTT. It translates to CASSLGGQGYNSPLHF.